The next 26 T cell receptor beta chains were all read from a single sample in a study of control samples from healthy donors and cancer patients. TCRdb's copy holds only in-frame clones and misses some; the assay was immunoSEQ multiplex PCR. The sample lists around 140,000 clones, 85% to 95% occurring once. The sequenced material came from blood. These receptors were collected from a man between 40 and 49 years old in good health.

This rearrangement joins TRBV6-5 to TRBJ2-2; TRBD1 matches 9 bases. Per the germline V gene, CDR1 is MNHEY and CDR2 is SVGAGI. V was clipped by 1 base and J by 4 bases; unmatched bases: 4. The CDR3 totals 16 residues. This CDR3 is CASSYLDRGGTGELFF. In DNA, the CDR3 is TGTGCCAGCAGTTACTTGGACAGGGGAGGCACCGGGGAGCTGTTTTTT.

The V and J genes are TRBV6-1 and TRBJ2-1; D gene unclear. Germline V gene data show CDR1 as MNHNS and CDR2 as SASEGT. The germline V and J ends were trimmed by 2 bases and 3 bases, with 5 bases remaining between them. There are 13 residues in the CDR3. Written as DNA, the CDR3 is TGTGCCAGCAGTGAATACGGCTACAATGAGCAGTTCTTC. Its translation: CASSEYGYNEQFF.

As DNA, the CDR3 is TGCGCCAGCAGATCTAACAAGGGCGGGGGAGAGACCCAGTACTTC. Translating it yields CASRSNKGGGETQYF. J is TRBJ2-5 and V is TRBV4-1; 7 bases fit TRBD2. Germline-derived CDR1 and CDR2 are MGHRA and YSYEKL. The CDR3 is 15 residues long. Losses at the gene ends were 6 bases for V and 4 bases for J; bases not matched to a gene: 11.

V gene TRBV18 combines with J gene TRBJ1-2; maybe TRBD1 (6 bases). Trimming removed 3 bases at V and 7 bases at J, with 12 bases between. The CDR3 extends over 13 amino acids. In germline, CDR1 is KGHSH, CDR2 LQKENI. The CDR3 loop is CASSPPARGGYTF. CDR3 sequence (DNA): TGTGCCAGCTCACCTCCGGCCAGGGGTGGCTACACCTTC. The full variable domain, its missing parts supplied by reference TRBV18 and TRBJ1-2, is NAGVMQNPRHLVRRRGQEARLRCSPMKGHSHVYWYRQLPEEGLKFMVYLQKENIIDESGMPKERFSAEFPKEGPSILRIQQVVRGDSAAYFCASSPPARGGYTFGSGTRLTVV.

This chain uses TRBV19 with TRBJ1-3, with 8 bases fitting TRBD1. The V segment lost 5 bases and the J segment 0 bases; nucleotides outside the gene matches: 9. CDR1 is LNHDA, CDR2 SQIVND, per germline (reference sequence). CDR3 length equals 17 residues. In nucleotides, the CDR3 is TGTGCCAGTAGTGCCCGGGACAGGATTAACTCTGGAAACACCATATATTTT. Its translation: CASSARDRINSGNTIYF.

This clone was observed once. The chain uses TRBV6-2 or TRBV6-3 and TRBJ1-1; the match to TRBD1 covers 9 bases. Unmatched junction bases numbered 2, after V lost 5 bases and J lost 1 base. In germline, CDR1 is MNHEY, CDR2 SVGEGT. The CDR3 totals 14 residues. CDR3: CASSNRGRNTEAFF. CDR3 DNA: TGTGCCAGCAGTAACAGGGGGCGGAACACTGAAGCTTTCTTT.

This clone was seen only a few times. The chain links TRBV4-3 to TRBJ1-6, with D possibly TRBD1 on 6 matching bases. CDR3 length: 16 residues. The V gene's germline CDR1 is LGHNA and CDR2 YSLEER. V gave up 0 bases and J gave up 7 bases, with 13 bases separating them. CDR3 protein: CASSQDLSQGNSPLHF. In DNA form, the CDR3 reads TGCGCCAGCAGCCAAGATCTGTCACAGGGAAATTCACCCCTCCACTTT.

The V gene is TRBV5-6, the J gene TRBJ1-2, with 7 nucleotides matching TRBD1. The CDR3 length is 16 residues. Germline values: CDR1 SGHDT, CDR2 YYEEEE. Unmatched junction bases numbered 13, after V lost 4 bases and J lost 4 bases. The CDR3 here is CASSHSDRDQVYGYTF. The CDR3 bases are TGTGCCAGCAGCCACTCTGACAGGGACCAGGTCTATGGCTACACCTTC.

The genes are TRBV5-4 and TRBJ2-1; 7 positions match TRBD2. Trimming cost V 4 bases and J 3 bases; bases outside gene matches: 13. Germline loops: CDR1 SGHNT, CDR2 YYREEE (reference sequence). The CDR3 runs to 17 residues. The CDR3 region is CASSPLSLGEGYNEQFF. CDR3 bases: TGTGCCAGCAGCCCGCTCTCTCTGGGGGAGGGCTACAATGAGCAGTTCTTC. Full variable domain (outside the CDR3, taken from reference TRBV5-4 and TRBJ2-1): ETGVTQSPTHLIKTRGQQVTLRCSSQSGHNTVSWYQQALGQGPQFIFQYYREEENGRGNFPPRFSGLQFPNYSSELNVNALELDDSALYLCASSPLSLGEGYNEQFFGPGTRLTVL.

The CDR3 loop is CASSAEQGAPNEKLFF. In nucleotides, the CDR3 is TGTGCCAGTAGTGCCGAACAGGGGGCGCCTAATGAAAAACTGTTTTTT. The chain links TRBV19 to TRBJ1-4; 9 bases match TRBD1. The V gene's germline CDR1 is LNHDA and CDR2 SQIVND (reference sequence). Trimming removed 5 bases from V and 3 bases from J; junction bases left unmatched: 7. The CDR3 length is 16 residues. Drawing the rest from reference TRBV19 and TRBJ1-4, the complete variable domain is DGGITQSPKYLFRKEGQNVTLSCEQNLNHDAMYWYRQDPGQGLRLIYYSQIVNDFQKGDIAEGYSVSREKKESFPLTVTSAQKNPTAFYLCASSAEQGAPNEKLFFGSGTQLSVL.

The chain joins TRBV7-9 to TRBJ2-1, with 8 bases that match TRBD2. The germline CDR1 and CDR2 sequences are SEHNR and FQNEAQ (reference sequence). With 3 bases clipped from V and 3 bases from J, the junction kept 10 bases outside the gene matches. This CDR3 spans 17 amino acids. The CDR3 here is CASSFGVGAGGYNEQFF. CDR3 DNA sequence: TGTGCCAGCAGCTTCGGGGTTGGGGCGGGGGGCTACAATGAGCAGTTCTTC.

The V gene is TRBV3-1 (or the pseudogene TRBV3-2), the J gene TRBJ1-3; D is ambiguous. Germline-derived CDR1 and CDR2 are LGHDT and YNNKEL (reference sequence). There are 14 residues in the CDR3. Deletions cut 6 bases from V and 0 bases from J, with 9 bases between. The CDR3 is CASSPAVSGNTIYF. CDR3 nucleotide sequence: TGTGCCAGCAGTCCCGCGGTCTCTGGAAACACCATATATTTT.

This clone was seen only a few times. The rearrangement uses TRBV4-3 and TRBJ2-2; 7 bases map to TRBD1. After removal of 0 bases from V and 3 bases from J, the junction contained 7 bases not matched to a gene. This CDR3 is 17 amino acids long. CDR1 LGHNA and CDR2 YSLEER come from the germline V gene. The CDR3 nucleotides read TGCGCCAGCAGCCAAGAAGTGAGGGACAGTTACACCGGGGAGCTGTTTTTT. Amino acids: CASSQEVRDSYTGELFF.

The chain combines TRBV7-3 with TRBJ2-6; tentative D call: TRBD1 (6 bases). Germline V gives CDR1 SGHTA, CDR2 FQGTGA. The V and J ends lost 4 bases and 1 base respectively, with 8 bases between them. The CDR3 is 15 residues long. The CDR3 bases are TGTGCCAGCAGCTCCACAGGGTCTGGGGCCAACGTCCTGACTTTC. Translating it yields CASSSTGSGANVLTF. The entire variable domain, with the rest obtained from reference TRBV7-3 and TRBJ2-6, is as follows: GAGVSQTPSNKVTEKGKYVELRCDPISGHTALYWYRQSLGQGPEFLIYFQGTGAADDSGLPNDRFFAVRPEGSVSTLKIQRTERGDSAVYLCASSSTGSGANVLTFGAGSRLTVL.

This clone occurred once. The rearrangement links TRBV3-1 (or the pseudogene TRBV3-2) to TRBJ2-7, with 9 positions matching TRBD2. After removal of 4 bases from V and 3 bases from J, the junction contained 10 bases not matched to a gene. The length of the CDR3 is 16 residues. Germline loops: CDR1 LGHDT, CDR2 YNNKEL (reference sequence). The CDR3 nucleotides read TGTGCCAGCAGCCGCGGCAGCGGGGGGCTAAGCTACGAGCAGTACTTC. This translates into CASSRGSGGLSYEQYF.

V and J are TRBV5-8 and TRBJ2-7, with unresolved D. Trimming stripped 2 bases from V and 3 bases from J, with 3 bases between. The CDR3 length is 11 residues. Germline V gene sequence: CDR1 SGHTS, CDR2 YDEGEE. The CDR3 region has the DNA TGTGCCAGCAGCTTCTACTACGAGCAGTACTTC. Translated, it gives CASSFYYEQYF.

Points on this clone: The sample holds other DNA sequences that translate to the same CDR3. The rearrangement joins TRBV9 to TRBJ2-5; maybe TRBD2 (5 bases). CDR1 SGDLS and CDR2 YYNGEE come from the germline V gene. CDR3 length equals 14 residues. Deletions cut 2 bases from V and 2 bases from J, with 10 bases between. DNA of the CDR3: TGTGCCAGCAGCGTCGCGGGTTCACAAGAGACCCAGTACTTC. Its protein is CASSVAGSQETQYF. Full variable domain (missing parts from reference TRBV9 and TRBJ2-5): DSGVTQTPKHLITATGQRVTLRCSPRSGDLSVYWYQQSLDQGLQFLIQYYNGEERAKGNILERFSAQQFPDLHSELNLSSLELGDSALYFCASSVAGSQETQYFGPGTRLLVL.

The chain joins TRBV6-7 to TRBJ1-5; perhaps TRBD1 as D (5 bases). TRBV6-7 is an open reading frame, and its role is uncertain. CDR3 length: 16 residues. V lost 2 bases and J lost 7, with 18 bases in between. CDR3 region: CASSYPRTPTEQPQHF. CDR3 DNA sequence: TGTGCCAGCAGTTACCCCAGAACCCCGACAGAACAGCCCCAGCATTTT.

CDR3 coding DNA: TGTGCCAGCAGCTTAGGGATTGGGGCGGTTGGAAACACCATATATTTT. It yields the protein CASSLGIGAVGNTIYF. The chain has TRBV11-2 and TRBJ1-3; D is perhaps TRBD1 (5 bases). This CDR3 is 16 amino acids long. The V gene's germline CDR1 is SGHAT and CDR2 FQNNGV. Trimming left V 1 base short and J 3 bases short, with 13 bases between.

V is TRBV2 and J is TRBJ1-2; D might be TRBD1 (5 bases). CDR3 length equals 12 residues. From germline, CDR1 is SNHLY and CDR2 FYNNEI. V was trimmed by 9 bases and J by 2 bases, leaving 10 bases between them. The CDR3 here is CASRQINYGYTF. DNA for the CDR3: TGTGCCAGTAGACAGATAAACTATGGCTACACCTTC.

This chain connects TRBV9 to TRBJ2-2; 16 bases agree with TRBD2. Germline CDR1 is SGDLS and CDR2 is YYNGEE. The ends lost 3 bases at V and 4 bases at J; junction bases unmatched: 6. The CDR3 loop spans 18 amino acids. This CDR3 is CASSGGLAGGPSTGELFF. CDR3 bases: TGTGCCAGCAGCGGGGGACTAGCGGGAGGGCCTTCCACCGGGGAGCTGTTTTTT.

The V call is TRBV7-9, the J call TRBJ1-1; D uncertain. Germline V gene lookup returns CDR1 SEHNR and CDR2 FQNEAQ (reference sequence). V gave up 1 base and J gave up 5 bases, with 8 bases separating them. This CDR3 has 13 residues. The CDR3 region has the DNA TGTGCCAGCAGCTTAGTGGGAAAAACTGAAGCTTTCTTT. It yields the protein CASSLVGKTEAFF.

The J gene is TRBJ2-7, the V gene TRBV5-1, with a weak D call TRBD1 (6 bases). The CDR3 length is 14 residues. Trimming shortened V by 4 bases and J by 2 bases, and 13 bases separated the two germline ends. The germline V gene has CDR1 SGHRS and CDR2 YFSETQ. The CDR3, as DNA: TGCGCCAGCAGCCAGGGGTGGGGCCCCTACGAGCAGTACTTC. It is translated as CASSQGWGPYEQYF.

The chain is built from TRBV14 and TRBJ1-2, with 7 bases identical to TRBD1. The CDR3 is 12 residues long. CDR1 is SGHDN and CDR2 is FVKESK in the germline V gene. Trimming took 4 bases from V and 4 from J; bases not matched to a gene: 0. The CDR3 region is CASSRDSYGYTF. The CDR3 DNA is TGTGCCAGCAGCCGGGACAGCTATGGCTACACCTTC.

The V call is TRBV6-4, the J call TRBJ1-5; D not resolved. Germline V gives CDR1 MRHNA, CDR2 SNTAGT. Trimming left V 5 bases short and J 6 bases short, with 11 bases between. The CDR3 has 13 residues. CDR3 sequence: CASSLLDGQPQHF. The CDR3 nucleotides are TGTGCCAGCAGTTTATTGGACGGTCAGCCCCAGCATTTT.

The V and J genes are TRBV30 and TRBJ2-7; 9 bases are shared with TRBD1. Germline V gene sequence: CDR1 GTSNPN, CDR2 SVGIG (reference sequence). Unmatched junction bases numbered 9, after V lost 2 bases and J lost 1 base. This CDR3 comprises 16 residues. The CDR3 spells CAWSPLLDRGSYEQYF. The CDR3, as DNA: TGTGCCTGGAGTCCGTTATTGGACAGGGGATCCTACGAGCAGTACTTC.